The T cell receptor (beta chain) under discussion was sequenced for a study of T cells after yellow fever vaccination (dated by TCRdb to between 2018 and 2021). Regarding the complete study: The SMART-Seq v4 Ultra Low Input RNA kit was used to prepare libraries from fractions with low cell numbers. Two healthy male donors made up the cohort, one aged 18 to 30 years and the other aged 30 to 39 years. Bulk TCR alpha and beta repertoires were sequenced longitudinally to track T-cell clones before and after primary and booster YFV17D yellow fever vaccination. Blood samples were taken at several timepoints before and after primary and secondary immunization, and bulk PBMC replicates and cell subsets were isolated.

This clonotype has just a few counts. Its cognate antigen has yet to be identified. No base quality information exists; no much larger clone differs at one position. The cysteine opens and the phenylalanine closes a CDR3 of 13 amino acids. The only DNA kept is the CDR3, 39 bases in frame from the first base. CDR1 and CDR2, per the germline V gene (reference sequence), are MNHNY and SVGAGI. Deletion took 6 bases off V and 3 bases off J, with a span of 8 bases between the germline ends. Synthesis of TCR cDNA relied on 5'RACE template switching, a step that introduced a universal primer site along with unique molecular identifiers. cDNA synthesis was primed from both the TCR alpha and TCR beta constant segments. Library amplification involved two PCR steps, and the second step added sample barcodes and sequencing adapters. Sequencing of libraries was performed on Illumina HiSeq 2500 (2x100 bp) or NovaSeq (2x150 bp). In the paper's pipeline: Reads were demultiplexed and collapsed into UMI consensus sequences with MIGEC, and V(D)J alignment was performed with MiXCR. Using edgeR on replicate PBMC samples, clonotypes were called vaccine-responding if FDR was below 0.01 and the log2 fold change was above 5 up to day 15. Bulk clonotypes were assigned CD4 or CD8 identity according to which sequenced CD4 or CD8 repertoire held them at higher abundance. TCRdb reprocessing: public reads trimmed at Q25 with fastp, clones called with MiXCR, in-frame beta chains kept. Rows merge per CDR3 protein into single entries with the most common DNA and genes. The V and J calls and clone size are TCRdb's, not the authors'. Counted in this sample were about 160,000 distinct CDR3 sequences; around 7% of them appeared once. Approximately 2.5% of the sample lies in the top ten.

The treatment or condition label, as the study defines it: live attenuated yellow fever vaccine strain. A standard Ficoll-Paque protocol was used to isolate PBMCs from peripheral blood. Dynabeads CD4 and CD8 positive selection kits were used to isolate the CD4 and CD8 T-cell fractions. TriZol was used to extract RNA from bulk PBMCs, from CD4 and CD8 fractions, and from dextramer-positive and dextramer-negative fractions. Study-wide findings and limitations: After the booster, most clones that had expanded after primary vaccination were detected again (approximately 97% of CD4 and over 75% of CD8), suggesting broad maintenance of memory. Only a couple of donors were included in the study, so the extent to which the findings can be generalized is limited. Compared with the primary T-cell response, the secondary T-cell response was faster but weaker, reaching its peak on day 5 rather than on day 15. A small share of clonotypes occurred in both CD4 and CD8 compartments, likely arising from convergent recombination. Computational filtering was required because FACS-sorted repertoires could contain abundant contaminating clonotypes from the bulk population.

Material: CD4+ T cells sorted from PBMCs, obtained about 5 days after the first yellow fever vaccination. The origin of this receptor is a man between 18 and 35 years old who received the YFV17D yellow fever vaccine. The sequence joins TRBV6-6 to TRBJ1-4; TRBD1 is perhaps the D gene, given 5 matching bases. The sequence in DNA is TGTGCCAGCAGGGGACCAGCTAATGAAAAACTGTTTTTT. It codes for CASRGPANEKLFF.